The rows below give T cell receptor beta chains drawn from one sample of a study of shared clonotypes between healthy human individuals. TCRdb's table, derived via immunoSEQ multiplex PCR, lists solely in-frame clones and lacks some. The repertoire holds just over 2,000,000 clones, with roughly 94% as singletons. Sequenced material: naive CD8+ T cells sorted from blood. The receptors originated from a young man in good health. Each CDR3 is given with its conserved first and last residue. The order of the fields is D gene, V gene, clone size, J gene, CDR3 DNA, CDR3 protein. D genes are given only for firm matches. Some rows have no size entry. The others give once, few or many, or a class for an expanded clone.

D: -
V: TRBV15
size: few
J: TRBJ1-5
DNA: TGTGCCACCAGCAGAGATCGCAATCAGCCCCAGCATTTT
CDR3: CATSRDRNQPQHF

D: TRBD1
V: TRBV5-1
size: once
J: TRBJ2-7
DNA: TGCGCCAGCAGCTGGGGGACAGGGGAAGCCTACGAGCAGTACTTC
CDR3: CASSWGTGEAYEQYF

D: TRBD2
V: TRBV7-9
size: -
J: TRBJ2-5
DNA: TGTGCCAGCAGCTTCGCAGCGGGACCAAAAGAGACCCAGTACTTC
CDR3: CASSFAAGPKETQYF

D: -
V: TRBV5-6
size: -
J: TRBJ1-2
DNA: TGTGCCAGCAGCTTGGAGGGGGGCTACACCTTC
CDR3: CASSLEGGYTF

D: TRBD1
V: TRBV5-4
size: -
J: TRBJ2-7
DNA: TGTGCCAGCAGCGAAAGCGGGACAGGGGTCGGAGAGCAGTACTTC
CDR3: CASSESGTGVGEQYF

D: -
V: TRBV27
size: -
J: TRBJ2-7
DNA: TGTGCCAGCAGTTTATCCCCTGGGGCCGGCACCTACGAGCAGTACTTC
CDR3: CASSLSPGAGTYEQYF

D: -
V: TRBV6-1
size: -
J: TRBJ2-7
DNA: TGTGCCAGCAGTGAAGCAGGGGCTCCCTACGAGCAGTACTTC
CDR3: CASSEAGAPYEQYF

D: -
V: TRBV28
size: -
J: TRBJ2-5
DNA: TGTGCCAGCAGTTATCAGGAGACCCAGTACTTC
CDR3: CASSYQETQYF

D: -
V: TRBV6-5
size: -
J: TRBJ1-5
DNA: TGTGCCAGCAGTCCGGGTTTAAATCAGCCCCAGCATTTT
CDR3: CASSPGLNQPQHF

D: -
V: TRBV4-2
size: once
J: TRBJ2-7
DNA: TGTGCCAGCAGTCATAGCGGGGGACAGGGGCCCTACGAGCAGTACTTC
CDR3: CASSHSGGQGPYEQYF

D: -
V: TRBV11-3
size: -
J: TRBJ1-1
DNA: TGTGCCAGCAGCGCTAGGGGAGGGATGAACACTGAAGCTTTCTTT
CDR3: CASSARGGMNTEAFF

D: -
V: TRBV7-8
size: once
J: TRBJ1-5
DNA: TGTGCCAGCAGCATGGACCCCTCAGGAAGCAATCAGCCCCAGCATTTT
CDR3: CASSMDPSGSNQPQHF

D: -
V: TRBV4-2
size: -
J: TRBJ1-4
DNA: TGTGCCAGCAGCCAAGAAAAAAGGGAAAAACTGTTTTTT
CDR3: CASSQEKREKLFF

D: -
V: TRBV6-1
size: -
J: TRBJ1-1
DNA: TGTGCCAGCAGTGAAATGGCGGGTTTGAACACTGAAGCTTTCTTT
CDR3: CASSEMAGLNTEAFF

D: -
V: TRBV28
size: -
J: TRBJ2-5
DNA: TGTGCCAGCAGTTTATTGAGAACTAGTCGGGAGACCCAGTACTTC
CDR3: CASSLLRTSRETQYF

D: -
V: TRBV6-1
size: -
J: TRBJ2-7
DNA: TGTGCCAGCAGTGAAGCGCTTCGCGGCCCGGGGCAGTACTTC
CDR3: CASSEALRGPGQYF

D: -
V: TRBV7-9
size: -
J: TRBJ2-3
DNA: TGTGCCAGCAGGTCACAGGGTAAGGGCCGTGATACGCAGTATTTT
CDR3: CASRSQGKGRDTQYF

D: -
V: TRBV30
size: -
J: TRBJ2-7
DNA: TGTGCCTGGAGGAACCCCGGGCCTCCCTACGAGCAGTACTTC
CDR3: CAWRNPGPPYEQYF

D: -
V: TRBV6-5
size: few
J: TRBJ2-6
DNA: TGTGCCAGCAGTTACTCCAAGAGCTCTGGGGCCAACGTCCTGACTTTC
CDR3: CASSYSKSSGANVLTF

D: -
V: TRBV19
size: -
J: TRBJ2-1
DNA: TGTGCCAGTGCCCATCCTGGCTCCTACAATGAGCAGTTCTTC
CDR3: CASAHPGSYNEQFF